Listed here is a single TCR beta chain. TCRdb keeps only in-frame clones here, not all; method: immunoSEQ multiplex PCR. The sample yields around 40,000 clones, roughly 90% seen once. This specimen belongs to a study of blood T cell repertoires in COVID-19. Study context: The United States, Italy and Spain supplied acute and convalescent COVID-19 samples. Sample material is recorded as cDNA or gDNA derived from T cells, B-cell-depleted T cells, or PBMCs.

The sequenced sample was peripheral blood. The clonotype was recovered from a human donor in a cohort sampled during active COVID-19.

The CDR3 sequence is CATSDQTGLTDTQYF. The CDR3 DNA reads as TGTGCCACCAGTGACCAGACAGGTCTCACAGATACGCAGTATTTT. The rearrangement links TRBV24-1 to TRBJ2-3, with TRBD1 as a possible D gene (6 bases). Germline-derived CDR1 and CDR2 are KGHDR and SFDVKD. CDR3 length: 15 amino acids. Trimming took off 4 bases at V and 2 bases at J, with 12 bases between the two ends.